The clone carrying this T cell receptor (beta chain) has at least ten counts. Assay used: immunoSEQ multiplex PCR; TCRdb lists only in-frame clones, some missing. The repertoire holds 72,000 or so clones, with 75% to 90% as singletons. The data are from a study of blood T cell repertoires in COVID-19. The TCR comes from a man aged 65 to 79 who had recovered from COVID-19. Sequenced sample: peripheral blood.

CDR3 sequence reads: CASSVGMEGPSGNTIYF. CDR3 sequence (DNA): TGTGCCAGCAGCGTAGGAATGGAGGGGCCCTCTGGAAACACCATATATTTT. The rearrangement joins TRBV9 to TRBJ1-3; D possibly corresponds to TRBD1 (5 bases). The CDR3 runs 17 residues. Germline lookup yields CDR1 SGDLS and CDR2 YYNGEE. Deletions cut 0 bases from V and 0 bases from J, with 13 bases between.